This T cell receptor (beta chain) was identified in a study of blood T cell repertoires in COVID-19. TCRdb's copy holds only in-frame clones and misses some; the assay was immunoSEQ multiplex PCR. This table has 100,000 or so clones, around 90% appearing once. Germline V gives CDR1 SGHNT, CDR2 YENEEA. V shed 5 bases, J shed 3 bases, and the junction held 10 bases outside the gene matches. This CDR3 region has 17 residues. V gene TRBV11-3 combines with J gene TRBJ2-2, with 9 bases that match TRBD1. The TCR was taken from a woman between 50 and 59 years old in a cohort sampled during active COVID-19. The sample comprised peripheral blood. The CDR3 spells CASSPGDRVGDTGELFF. CDR3 in DNA: TGTGCCAGCAGCCCGGGGGACAGGGTTGGGGACACCGGGGAGCTGTTTTTT.